This TCR beta chain was identified during a study of blood T cell repertoires in COVID-19. Study summary: Researchers got acute and convalescent COVID-19 samples from the United States, Italy and Spain.

Assay: immunoSEQ multiplex PCR; the TCRdb copy retains only in-frame clones and omits some. The sample lists roughly 430,000 clones, roughly 84% occurring once. Living in 25 or so US areas, the participants were between roughly 18 and 89 years of age. Participants' reported clinical history set cohort assignment. Up to 2 weeks before entering the study, exposed participants had met a COVID-19 case. CDR3 size: 12 residues. V lost 6 bases and J 3 bases, leaving 9 bases between the germline ends. Germline V gene lookup returns CDR1 MDHEN and CDR2 SYDVKM. The chain joins TRBV28 to TRBJ2-7; possibly TRBD2 for D (5 bases). The source of this sequence is a woman aged 18-30 years who had been exposed to COVID-19. Sequenced material: PBMCs or T cells enriched from blood (not recorded which). The CDR3 DNA follows: TGTGCCAGCAGCCCGAGCGGCTACGAGCAGTACTTC. Protein: CASSPSGYEQYF.